Presented here are 12 T cell receptor beta chains from one specimen sequenced in a study of blood T cell repertoires in COVID-19. Repertoires were generated with immunoSEQ multiplex PCR, while TCRdb's copy carries only in-frame clones and drops some. Altogether over 300,000 clones are present, roughly 83% being singletons, with the ten largest covering about 1.7%. Source material: peripheral blood. These receptors were taken from a woman aged 50 to 60 with acute or convalescent COVID-19.

This rearrangement joins TRBV7-2 to TRBJ1-1, with TRBD1 matching over 7 bases. There are 15 residues in the CDR3. V gave up 1 base and J gave up 10 bases; unmatched junction bases: 12. Germline V gives CDR1 SGHTA, CDR2 FQGNSA. Written as DNA, the CDR3 is TGTGCCAGCAGCTTAGGTATCCGGCAGGGGGTAGGAGCTTTCTTT. Protein: CASSLGIRQGVGAFF. Together with reference TRBV7-2 and TRBJ1-1, the CDR3 gives the full variable domain: GAGVSQSPSNKVTEKGKDVELRCDPISGHTALYWYRQSLGQGLEFLIYFQGNSAPDKSGLPSDRFSAERTGGSVSTLTIQRTQQEDSAVYLCASSLGIRQGVGAFFGQGTRLTVV.

The CDR3 region has the DNA TGTGCCAGCAGGGGGGGACGGCAGAGCACAGATACGCAGTATTTT. Its protein is CASRGGRQSTDTQYF. This chain links TRBV5-4 with TRBJ2-3; possible D gene TRBD2, 6 bases. Germline V gene lookup returns CDR1 SGHNT and CDR2 YYREEE (reference sequence). The CDR3 is 15 residues long. Trimming took off 5 bases at V and 0 bases at J, with 13 bases between the two ends.

The V gene is TRBV7-2, the J gene TRBJ2-1, with D perhaps matching TRBD2 (6 bases). From germline, CDR1 is SGHTA and CDR2 FQGNSA. Trimming removed 5 bases at V and 8 bases at J, with 13 bases between. CDR3 size: 13 residues. CDR3 sequence: CASSRRLVHEQFF. CDR3 DNA: TGTGCCAGCAGCAGACGACTAGTGCATGAGCAGTTCTTC.

The table lists this clone with a count of one. The chain recombines TRBV27 with TRBJ2-5; tentatively, D is TRBD2 (5 bases). The CDR3 spans 13 residues. CDR1 MNHEY and CDR2 SMNVEV come from the germline V gene (reference sequence). Between the trimmed V and J ends, which lost 3 bases and 3 bases, there was a span of 8 bases. As DNA, the CDR3 is TGTGCCAGCAGTTTTTACGGGGAAGAGACCCAGTACTTC. Amino acid sequence: CASSFYGEETQYF.

This rearrangement joins TRBV5-1 to TRBJ2-2; 8 nucleotides match TRBD1. This CDR3 comprises 18 residues. The junction had 17 bases not matched to a gene; V was cut back by 5 bases and J by 5 bases. Germline assignment: CDR1 SGHRS and CDR2 YFSETQ. This chain's CDR3 is CASSTTEDRDLFTGELFF. CDR3 nucleotides: TGCGCCAGCAGTACGACGGAGGACAGGGATCTTTTTACCGGGGAGCTGTTTTTT.

The chain joins TRBV5-1 to TRBJ2-1, with 12 bases aligning to TRBD2. V gave up 7 bases and J gave up 6 bases; unmatched junction bases: 11. CDR1 is SGHRS, CDR2 YFSETQ, per germline. CDR3 size: 16 residues. CDR3 nucleotides: TGCGCCAGCCAGAGATCAGAGACTAGCGGGAGCAATGAGCAGTTCTTC. This encodes CASQRSETSGSNEQFF.

The chain is built from TRBV30 and TRBJ1-2, with TRBD1 identical over 8 bases. CDR1 GTSNPN and CDR2 SVGIG come from the germline V gene (reference sequence). The CDR3 contains 15 residues. V lost 5 bases, J lost 7 bases, and 15 bases stayed unmatched. The CDR3 DNA follows: TGTGCCTGGCGACCGTTGGACAGGGCTGGAGCTGGCTACACCTTC. Translating gives CAWRPLDRAGAGYTF.

The genes are TRBV9 and TRBJ2-3; 15 bases map to TRBD2. Trimming removed 0 bases from V and 3 bases from J; junction bases left unmatched: 8. The length of the CDR3 is 19 residues. The germline V gene has CDR1 SGDLS and CDR2 YYNGEE. The CDR3 loop reads CASSVAGLAGGWETDTQYF. The CDR3 DNA reads as TGTGCCAGCAGCGTAGCTGGACTAGCGGGAGGGTGGGAAACAGATACGCAGTATTTT.

J is TRBJ1-4 and V is TRBV9, with TRBD1 as a possible D gene (6 bases). Germline V lookup: CDR1 SGDLS, CDR2 YYNGEE. CDR3 length: 15 amino acids. V shed 4 bases and J shed 5 bases, with 15 bases lying between them. The CDR3 is CASSPGASRNEKLFF. The CDR3 DNA reads TGTGCCAGCAGCCCAGGGGCCAGTCGGAATGAAAAACTGTTTTTT.

This chain joins TRBV15 and TRBJ1-5; D gene ambiguous. Per the germline V gene, CDR1 is LNHNV and CDR2 is YYDKDF (reference sequence). V was cut by 3 bases and J by 5 bases, with 17 bases left in between. This CDR3 is 16 amino acids long. As DNA, the CDR3 is TGTGCCACCAGCAGTTACCTCTTTGAGAAAGATCAGCCCCAGCATTTT. Translated: CATSSYLFEKDQPQHF.

This clone was found once. The chain carries TRBV29-1 and TRBJ1-2; D remains unclear. The germline V gene encodes CDR1 SQVTM and CDR2 ANQGSEA. This CDR3 has 12 amino acids. V lost 7 bases and J 7 bases, leaving 16 bases between the germline ends. The CDR3 DNA reads TGCAGCGCCGACTCTTCATCCATTGGCTACACCTTC. This gives the protein CSADSSSIGYTF.

V is TRBV5-4 and J is TRBJ2-2; 7 positions match TRBD2. The V and J ends lost 6 bases and 6 bases, in that order; junction bases with no gene match: 17. The CDR3 is 17 residues long. Germline CDR1 reads SGHNT; CDR2 reads YYREEE (reference sequence). The CDR3 sequence is CASTRGEGRNQAGELFF. The CDR3, as DNA: TGTGCCAGCACACGAGGGGAGGGACGAAACCAAGCCGGGGAGCTGTTTTTT.